These T cell receptor beta chains were read from a single sample in a study of graft-versus-host responses after intestinal transplantation. Their antigens remain unidentified. Assay used: immunoSEQ multiplex PCR; TCRdb lists only in-frame clones, some missing. The repertoire holds around 70,000 clones, around 90% seen once, with 2% to 3% in the top ten. Source: unstimulated CD8+ T cells sorted from spleen or lymph node cells, taken before intestinal transplant. Source of these receptors: a human donor who received an intestinal transplant. The CDR3 runs from the conserved cysteine through the conserved F or W. Each record gives: V gene, D gene, clone size, J gene, CDR3 protein, CDR3 DNA. D genes are given only for firm matches. Clone size is not always given. Where it is, it says once, few, many or a class for expanded clones.

v_call: TRBV10-2
d_call: -
clone_size: -
j_call: TRBJ2-7
cdr3_aa: CASAPAGGGYEQYF
cdr3_nt: TGCGCCAGCGCCCCAGCGGGCGGCGGGTACGAGCAGTACTTC

v_call: TRBV19
d_call: TRBD1
clone_size: -
j_call: TRBJ2-7
cdr3_aa: CASRATAGQGDEQYF
cdr3_nt: TGTGCCAGTAGGGCTACCGCGGGACAGGGAGACGAGCAGTACTTC

v_call: TRBV5-1
d_call: TRBD2
clone_size: -
j_call: TRBJ2-1
cdr3_aa: CASSPEREWSNEQFF
cdr3_nt: TGCGCCAGCAGCCCTGAGCGGGAGTGGTCCAATGAGCAGTTCTTC

v_call: TRBV2
d_call: -
clone_size: -
j_call: TRBJ2-7
cdr3_aa: CASSEALREFPSYEQYF
cdr3_nt: TGTGCCAGCAGTGAAGCGCTTCGGGAATTCCCCTCCTACGAGCAGTACTTC

v_call: TRBV28
d_call: TRBD1
clone_size: -
j_call: TRBJ2-1
cdr3_aa: CASSQGTGTRYNEQFF
cdr3_nt: TGTGCCAGCAGCCAAGGGACAGGGACTCGATACAATGAGCAGTTCTTC

v_call: TRBV27
d_call: TRBD2
clone_size: once
j_call: TRBJ2-3
cdr3_aa: CASAAPAGDHGTDTQYF
cdr3_nt: TGTGCCAGCGCTGCCCCAGCGGGGGATCACGGCACAGATACGCAGTATTTT

v_call: TRBV6-1
d_call: TRBD1
clone_size: -
j_call: TRBJ2-7
cdr3_aa: CASSEGTGRIGEQYF
cdr3_nt: TGTGCCAGCAGTGAAGGGACAGGGAGGATTGGCGAGCAGTACTTC

v_call: TRBV6-5
d_call: -
clone_size: -
j_call: TRBJ1-4
cdr3_aa: CASYPTGAGEKLFF
cdr3_nt: TGTGCCAGCTACCCGACAGGTGCGGGTGAAAAACTGTTTTTT

v_call: TRBV21-1
d_call: -
clone_size: -
j_call: TRBJ2-2
cdr3_aa: CASSKLGAGLTGELFF
cdr3_nt: TGTGCCAGCAGCAAATTGGGAGCGGGACTCACCGGGGAGCTGTTTTTT

v_call: TRBV27
d_call: TRBD2
clone_size: -
j_call: TRBJ2-2
cdr3_aa: CASSLSGLAGGPRELFF
cdr3_nt: TGTGCCAGCAGTTTATCGGGACTAGCGGGAGGGCCCCGGGAGCTGTTTTTT

v_call: TRBV5-4
d_call: TRBD1
clone_size: -
j_call: TRBJ2-7
cdr3_aa: CAVSRGPYEQYF
cdr3_nt: TGTGCCGTCTCCAGGGGGCCCTACGAGCAGTACTTC

v_call: TRBV28
d_call: TRBD1
clone_size: -
j_call: TRBJ1-6
cdr3_aa: CASRWDREGDSPLHF
cdr3_nt: TGTGCCAGCAGATGGGACAGGGAGGGAGATTCACCCCTCCACTTT

v_call: TRBV7-9
d_call: -
clone_size: once
j_call: TRBJ1-2
cdr3_aa: CASSLWAKPNYGYTF
cdr3_nt: TGTGCCAGCAGCTTATGGGCGAAGCCCAACTATGGCTACACCTTC

v_call: TRBV19
d_call: TRBD2
clone_size: -
j_call: TRBJ2-7
cdr3_aa: CASSPGRGAGSYEQYF
cdr3_nt: TGTGCCAGTAGCCCCGGGCGGGGGGCCGGCTCCTACGAGCAGTACTTC

v_call: TRBV7-9
d_call: -
clone_size: -
j_call: TRBJ2-5
cdr3_aa: CASSYRETQYF
cdr3_nt: TGTGCCAGCAGCTACCGGGAGACCCAGTACTTC

v_call: TRBV5-4
d_call: -
clone_size: -
j_call: TRBJ2-6
cdr3_aa: CASSLDRENYSGANVLTF
cdr3_nt: TGTGCCAGCAGCTTGGACAGGGAGAACTACTCTGGGGCCAACGTCCTGACTTTC

v_call: TRBV27
d_call: TRBD2
clone_size: -
j_call: TRBJ2-3
cdr3_aa: CASSSWTSGGTDTQYF
cdr3_nt: TGTGCCAGCAGTTCCTGGACTAGCGGGGGCACAGATACGCAGTATTTT

v_call: TRBV6-5
d_call: TRBD1
clone_size: -
j_call: TRBJ2-2
cdr3_aa: CASSPRQGYTGELFF
cdr3_nt: TGTGCCAGCTCTCCTAGACAGGGATACACCGGGGAGCTGTTTTTT

v_call: TRBV27
d_call: -
clone_size: -
j_call: TRBJ1-6
cdr3_aa: CASSFSKIGGNSPLHF
cdr3_nt: TGTGCCAGCAGTTTTTCCAAGATCGGGGGTAATTCACCCCTCCACTTT

v_call: TRBV27
d_call: -
clone_size: -
j_call: TRBJ2-7
cdr3_aa: CASSPAGGPGEQYF
cdr3_nt: TGTGCCAGCAGTCCCGCCGGGGGGCCAGGGGAGCAGTACTTC

v_call: TRBV15
d_call: -
clone_size: -
j_call: TRBJ2-6
cdr3_aa: CATSSTTGTGANVLTF
cdr3_nt: TGTGCCACCAGCAGCACTACAGGGACTGGGGCCAACGTCCTGACTTTC

v_call: TRBV7-8
d_call: TRBD1
clone_size: -
j_call: TRBJ2-7
cdr3_aa: CASSSQGQVYGDEQYF
cdr3_nt: TGTGCCAGCAGCTCGCAAGGACAGGTATATGGCGACGAGCAGTACTTC

v_call: TRBV6-1
d_call: -
clone_size: -
j_call: TRBJ2-4
cdr3_aa: CASSENGEYENIQYF
cdr3_nt: TGTGCCAGCAGTGAAAACGGGGAGTACGAAAACATTCAGTACTTC

v_call: TRBV7-2
d_call: TRBD2
clone_size: -
j_call: TRBJ2-1
cdr3_aa: CASSLVAGDRAYNEQFF
cdr3_nt: TGTGCCAGCAGCTTAGTAGCGGGAGATCGGGCCTACAATGAGCAGTTCTTC

v_call: TRBV5-4
d_call: -
clone_size: -
j_call: TRBJ1-2
cdr3_aa: CASSGRGNYGYTF
cdr3_nt: TGTGCCAGCAGCGGCAGGGGTAACTATGGCTACACCTTC

v_call: TRBV9
d_call: TRBD1
clone_size: -
j_call: TRBJ1-2
cdr3_aa: CASSASDRDYGYTF
cdr3_nt: TGTGCCAGCAGCGCCTCGGACAGGGACTATGGCTACACCTTC

v_call: TRBV7-9
d_call: TRBD2
clone_size: -
j_call: TRBJ2-1
cdr3_aa: CASSLADRGGYNEQFF
cdr3_nt: TGTGCCAGCAGCTTAGCCGACCGGGGGGGGTACAATGAGCAGTTCTTC

v_call: TRBV4-1
d_call: TRBD1
clone_size: -
j_call: TRBJ2-7
cdr3_aa: CASSQGDRGPVYEQYF
cdr3_nt: TGCGCCAGCAGCCAAGGGGACAGGGGGCCAGTCTACGAGCAGTACTTC

v_call: TRBV10-3
d_call: -
clone_size: -
j_call: TRBJ1-1
cdr3_aa: CAISDQVITEAFF
cdr3_nt: TGTGCCATCAGTGATCAGGTTATCACTGAAGCTTTCTTT

v_call: TRBV9
d_call: -
clone_size: -
j_call: TRBJ1-2
cdr3_aa: CASSVGQSDGYTF
cdr3_nt: TGTGCCAGCAGTGTAGGTCAAAGCGATGGCTACACCTTC

v_call: TRBV5-4
d_call: TRBD1
clone_size: -
j_call: TRBJ1-2
cdr3_aa: CASSFPGGNPGYTF
cdr3_nt: TGTGCCAGCAGCTTTCCAGGGGGAAACCCTGGCTACACCTTC

v_call: TRBV5-6
d_call: -
clone_size: few
j_call: TRBJ2-1
cdr3_aa: CASSFVSYNEQFF
cdr3_nt: TGTGCCAGCAGCTTCGTTTCGTACAATGAGCAGTTCTTC

v_call: TRBV6-5
d_call: TRBD1
clone_size: -
j_call: TRBJ2-5
cdr3_aa: CASRRTGEQETQYF
cdr3_nt: TGTGCCAGCAGAAGGACAGGGGAGCAAGAGACCCAGTACTTC

v_call: TRBV18
d_call: TRBD1
clone_size: -
j_call: TRBJ1-1
cdr3_aa: CASSPDRGPGTEAFF
cdr3_nt: TGTGCCAGCTCACCTGACAGGGGCCCCGGCACTGAAGCTTTCTTT